The T cell receptor (beta chain) under discussion was sequenced for a study of shared clonotypes between healthy human individuals. The CDR3 is made up of 12 amino acids. CDR1 is SQVTM and CDR2 is ANQGSEA in the germline V gene. Trimming took 0 bases from V and 12 from J, leaving 15 bases between them. Profiling relied on immunoSEQ multiplex PCR, and the TCRdb table lists in-frame clones only, not all of them. The sample lists about 2,500,000 clones; around 90% were seen once. The chain carries TRBV29-1 and TRBJ2-7; D possibly matches TRBD1 or TRBD2 (6 bases each). The sequenced sample consisted of naive CD4+ T cells sorted from blood. The subset denotes: CD45RA+ positively selected. This clonotype originated in a man aged 18 to 30 in good health. The CDR3 loop reads CSVEDQGGLRYF. The CDR3, as DNA: TGCAGCGTTGAAGACCAAGGGGGGCTGAGGTACTTC.